This record concerns one T cell receptor (beta chain) sequence. The CDR3 runs to 14 residues. CDR1 is SGHRS and CDR2 is YFSETQ in the germline V gene. This record belongs to a study of monozygotic twins with inflammatory bowel disease. TCRdb re-called the 5' RACE reads; every CDR3 protein appears as one record, without DNA. The sample table sets out 400,000 or so distinct CDR3 sequences. This chain joins TRBV5-1 and TRBJ2-1; lacking DNA, the TRBD2 call made by TCRdb goes unchecked. The TCR sequence derives from a human donor with ulcerative colitis or Crohn's disease, or a healthy co-twin of an affected twin (not recorded which). The specimen sequenced was blood. CDR3 amino acids: CASSLGLASNEQFF.